Listed below are T cell receptor beta chains from one sample, sequenced in a study of blood T cells in healthy people across ages. TCRdb reprocessed the 5' RACE reads via MiXCR and lists one record per CDR3 protein. Of around 1,000,000 distinct CDR3 sequences listed, 20% to 25% are singletons. The same sample was also studied in work on T cells of mothers and their children.

The sequenced sample was blood. The receptor source for this set is a girl aged 2-15 years in good health. CDR3s include the opening cysteine and the closing phenylalanine or tryptophan. The D gene is left open where the match is weak. For some rows the clone size is stated as once, few or many, or as a class when expanded; others skip it.

size	D	V	J	CDR3	DNA
few	.	TRBV27	TRBJ2-7	CASALRWSPLEQYF	TGTGCCAGCGCATTAAGGTGGAGCCCCCTCGAGCAGTACTTC
.	.	TRBV6-1	TRBJ2-5	CASRVLGGVLKETQYF	TGTGCCAGCAGGGTCTTAGGCGGAGTACTTAAAGAGACCCAGTACTTC
.	.	TRBV20-1	TRBJ2-1	CSARGSGSFEQFF	TGCAGTGCTAGAGGATCAGGGTCTTTTGAGCAGTTCTTC
few	.	TRBV6-1	TRBJ1-2	CASSEDEGWDGYTF	TGTGCCAGCAGTGAAGATGAGGGGTGGGATGGCTACACCTTC
.	.	TRBV6-2/TRBV6-3	TRBJ1-5	CASGDRRNQPQHF	TGTGCCAGCGGCGACAGACGCAATCAGCCCCAGCATTTT
.	.	TRBV12-3/TRBV12-4	TRBJ2-1	CASSTQQGPEQFF	TGTGCCAGCAGTACACAACAGGGACCTGAGCAGTTCTTC
few	TRBD1	TRBV20-1	TRBJ1-1	CSARDRGDRGLIAEAFF	TGCAGTGCTAGAGATCGGGGGGACAGGGGTCTTATCGCTGAAGCTTTCTTT
.	TRBD2	TRBV7-2	TRBJ2-3	CASSLVGPSGDRGTQYF	TGTGCCAGCAGCTTAGTAGGGCCTAGCGGGGATCGGGGTACGCAGTATTTT
few	.	TRBV6-5	TRBJ2-2	CASSYSSGENTGELFF	TGTGCCAGCAGTTACTCCTCGGGAGAGAACACCGGGGAGCTGTTTTTT
.	.	TRBV20-1	TRBJ2-7	CSARLGESYPGNYEQYF	TGCAGTGCTAGACTGGGAGAGAGTTATCCGGGAAACTACGAGCAGTACTTC
.	.	TRBV10-3	TRBJ2-7	CAISESPPGRVSYEQYF	TGTGCCATCAGTGAGTCTCCGCCGGGACGGGTATCATACGAGCAGTACTTC
.	.	TRBV7-8	TRBJ2-7	CASSPPHVDSSSYEQYF	TGTGCCAGCAGCCCCCCGCACGTCGACTCCAGCTCCTACGAGCAGTACTTC
.	.	TRBV6-1	TRBJ1-1	CASSVWTAIEAFF	TGTGCCAGCAGTGTATGGACCGCTATCGAAGCTTTCTTT
few	.	TRBV6-6	TRBJ2-7	CASTERDSNSYEQYF	TGTGCCAGCACCGAGAGGGACTCCAACTCCTACGAGCAGTACTTC
.	TRBD2	TRBV14	TRBJ2-1	CASSLLAGVDSEQFF	TGTGCCAGCAGCCTACTAGCGGGAGTCGACAGCGAGCAGTTCTTC